This T cell receptor beta chain appears in the sequencing data of a study of cytomegalovirus exposure and HLA in healthy donors. The PCR employed 60 Vbeta primers together with 13 Jbeta primers. Assay: immunoSEQ multiplex PCR; the TCRdb copy retains only in-frame clones and omits some. The sample has about 120,000 clones; roughly 80% are singletons. The CDR3 is made up of 14 amino acids. Germline-derived CDR1 and CDR2 are SGHVS and FNYEAQ. V was cut by 1 base and J by 5 bases, with 9 bases left in between. This clone was found a few times. The receptor was isolated from a woman aged 50 to 65 in good health and CMV-seronegative. The chain recombines TRBV7-6 with TRBJ1-5; the D is unclear. Sequenced: PBMCs. The CDR3, as DNA: TGTGCCAGCAGCTTAGTCGCAGGTGATCAGCCCCAGCATTTT. Amino acid sequence: CASSLVAGDQPQHF.